This T cell receptor (beta chain) was obtained from a study of CD8+ T cells in alopecia areata. Across the study: Oral tofacitinib, 5 to 10 mg twice daily, was given in an open-label trial.

The CDR3 totals 14 residues. The trim removed 5 bases at V and 7 bases at J, leaving 11 bases unmatched. Germline values: CDR1 MNHEY, CDR2 SMNVEV (reference sequence). The authors extracted RNA and reverse transcribed it into cDNA as the sequencing template. The repertoire was sequenced with immunoSEQ multiplex PCR; TCRdb's copy has only in-frame clones and lacks some. The data hold roughly 190,000 clones, with roughly three fifths observed a single time. Treatment here: oral pan-JAK inhibitor, 5-10 mg twice daily. This TCR derives from a human donor with alopecia areata. The chain carries TRBV27 and TRBJ2-7; 7 nucleotides agree with TRBD1. Sample: CD4+ T cells sorted from blood, taken at week 4, from a patient treated with tofacitinib. CDR3 in DNA: TGTGCCAGCAGTCCGAGGGGGCGATTGAGTGAGCAGTACTTC. It encodes CASSPRGRLSEQYF.